The source of this T cell receptor beta chain is a study of blood T cell repertoires in COVID-19. As for the study in general: Spain, Italy and the United States supplied samples that represented acute and convalescent COVID-19. PBMCs, B-cell-depleted T cells, or T cells were the source of the cDNA or gDNA that made up the material.

Authors' analysis steps: Amplifying reference gene primers gave estimates of nucleated cell counts. Data came from immunoSEQ multiplex PCR; TCRdb stores just in-frame clones and leaves some out. The DNA was the basis for D and trimming; V, J and clone size are from that table. The data show 50,000 to 75,000 clones, about 86% seen once. V was trimmed by 4 bases and J by 0 bases, leaving 10 bases between them. This CDR3 comprises 16 residues. Germline values: CDR1 MNHEY, CDR2 SVGAGI. This TCR was sampled from a woman older than 75 with active or convalescent COVID-19. The specimen sequenced was peripheral blood. The chain employs TRBV6-5 and TRBJ1-6; D is ambiguous. CDR3 coding DNA: TGTGCCAGCAGTTCAGGCTTGCTCTCCTATAATTCACCCCTCCACTTT. This sequence encodes CASSSGLLSYNSPLHF.